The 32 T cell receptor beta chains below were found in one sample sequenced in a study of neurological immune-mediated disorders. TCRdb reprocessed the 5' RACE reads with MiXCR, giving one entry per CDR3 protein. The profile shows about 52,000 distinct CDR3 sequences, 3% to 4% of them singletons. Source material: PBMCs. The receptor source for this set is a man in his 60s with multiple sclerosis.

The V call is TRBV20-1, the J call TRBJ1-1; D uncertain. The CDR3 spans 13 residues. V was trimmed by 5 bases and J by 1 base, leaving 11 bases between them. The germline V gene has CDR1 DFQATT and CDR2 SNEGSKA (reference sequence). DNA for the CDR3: TGCAGTGCTCGCTCTACCAAGAACACTGAAGCTTTCTTT. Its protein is CSARSTKNTEAFF.

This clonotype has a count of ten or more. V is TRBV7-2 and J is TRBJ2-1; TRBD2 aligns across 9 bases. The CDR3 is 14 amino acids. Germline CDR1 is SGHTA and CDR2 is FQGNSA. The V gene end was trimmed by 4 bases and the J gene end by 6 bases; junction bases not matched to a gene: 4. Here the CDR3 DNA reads TGTGCCAGCAGCTCCGGACTAGCGCGCAATGAGCAGTTCTTC. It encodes CASSSGLARNEQFF.

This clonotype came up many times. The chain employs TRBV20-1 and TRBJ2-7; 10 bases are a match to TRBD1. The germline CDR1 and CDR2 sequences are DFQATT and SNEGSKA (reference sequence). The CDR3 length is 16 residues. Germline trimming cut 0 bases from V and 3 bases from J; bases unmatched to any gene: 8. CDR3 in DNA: TGCAGTGCTAGAGAGGGACAGGGGTCTCATCTCTACGAGCAGTACTTC. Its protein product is CSAREGQGSHLYEQYF.

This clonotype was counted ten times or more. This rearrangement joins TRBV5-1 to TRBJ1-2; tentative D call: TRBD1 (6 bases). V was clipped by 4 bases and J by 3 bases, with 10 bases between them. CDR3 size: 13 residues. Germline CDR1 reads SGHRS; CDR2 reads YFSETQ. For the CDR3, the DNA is TGCGCCAGCAGCGAGGGGGGGTACTATGGCTACACCTTC. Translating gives CASSEGGYYGYTF.

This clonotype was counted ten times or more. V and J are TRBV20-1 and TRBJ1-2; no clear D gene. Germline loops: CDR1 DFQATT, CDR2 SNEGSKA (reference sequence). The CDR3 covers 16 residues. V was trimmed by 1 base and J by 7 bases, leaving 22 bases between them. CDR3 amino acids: CSARVSMAPRSGGYTF. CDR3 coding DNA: TGCAGTGCTAGAGTTTCGATGGCTCCGAGGAGCGGTGGCTACACCTTC.

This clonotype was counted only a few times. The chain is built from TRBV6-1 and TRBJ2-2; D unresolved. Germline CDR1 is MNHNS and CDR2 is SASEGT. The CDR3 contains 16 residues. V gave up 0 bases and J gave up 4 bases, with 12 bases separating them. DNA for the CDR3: TGTGCCAGCAGTGAAGCCTGGGGTTCTCGCACCGGGGAGCTGTTTTTT. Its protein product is CASSEAWGSRTGELFF.

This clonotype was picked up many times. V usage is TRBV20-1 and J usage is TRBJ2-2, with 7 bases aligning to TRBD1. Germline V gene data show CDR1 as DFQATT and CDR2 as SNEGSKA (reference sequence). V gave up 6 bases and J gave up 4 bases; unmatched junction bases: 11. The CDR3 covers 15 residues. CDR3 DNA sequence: TGCAGTGCGGGTGAAGGGGGCGCCGGCACCGGGGAGCTGTTTTTT. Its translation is CSAGEGGAGTGELFF.

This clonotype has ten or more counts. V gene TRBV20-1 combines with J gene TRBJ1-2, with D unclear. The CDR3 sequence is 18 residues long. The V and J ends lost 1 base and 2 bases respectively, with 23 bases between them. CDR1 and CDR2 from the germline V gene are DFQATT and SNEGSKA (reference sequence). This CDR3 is CSARATTRFVRANYGYTF. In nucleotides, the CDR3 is TGCAGTGCTAGAGCCACGACACGATTCGTAAGAGCCAACTATGGCTACACCTTC.

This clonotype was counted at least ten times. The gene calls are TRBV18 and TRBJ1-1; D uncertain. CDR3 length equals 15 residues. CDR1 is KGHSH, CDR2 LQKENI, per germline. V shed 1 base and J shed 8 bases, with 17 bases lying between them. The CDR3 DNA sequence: TGTGCCAGCTCACCACAGTACCCGGAGGCCTTAGAAGCTTTCTTT. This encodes CASSPQYPEALEAFF.

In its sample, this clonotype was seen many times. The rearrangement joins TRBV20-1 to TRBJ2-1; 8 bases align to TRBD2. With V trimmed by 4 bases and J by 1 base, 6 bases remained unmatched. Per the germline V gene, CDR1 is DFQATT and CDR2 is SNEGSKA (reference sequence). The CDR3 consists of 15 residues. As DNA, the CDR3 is TGCAGTGCTAATCAAGCGGGAGTATCCTACAATGAGCAGTTCTTC. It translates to CSANQAGVSYNEQFF.

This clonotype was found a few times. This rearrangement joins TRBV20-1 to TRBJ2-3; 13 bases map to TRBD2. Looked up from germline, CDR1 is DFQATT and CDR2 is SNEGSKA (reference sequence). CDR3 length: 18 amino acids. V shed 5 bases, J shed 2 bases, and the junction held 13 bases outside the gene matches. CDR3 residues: CSASGLAGDRRFTDTQYF. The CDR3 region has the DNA TGCAGTGCTTCAGGACTAGCGGGGGACCGGAGATTCACAGATACGCAGTATTTT.

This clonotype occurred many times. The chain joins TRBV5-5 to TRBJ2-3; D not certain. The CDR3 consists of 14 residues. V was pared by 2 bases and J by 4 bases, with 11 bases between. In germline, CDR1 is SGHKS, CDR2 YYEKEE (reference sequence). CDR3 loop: CASSFGPVSDTQYF. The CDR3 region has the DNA TGTGCCAGCAGCTTCGGGCCAGTCTCAGATACGCAGTATTTT.

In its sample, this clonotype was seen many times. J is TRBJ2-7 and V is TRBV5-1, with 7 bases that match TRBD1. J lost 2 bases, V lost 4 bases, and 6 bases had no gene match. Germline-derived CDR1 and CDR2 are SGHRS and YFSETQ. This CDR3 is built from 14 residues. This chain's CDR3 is CASSLTTGTYEQYF. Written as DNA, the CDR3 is TGCGCCAGCAGCCTAACGACAGGGACCTACGAGCAGTACTTC.

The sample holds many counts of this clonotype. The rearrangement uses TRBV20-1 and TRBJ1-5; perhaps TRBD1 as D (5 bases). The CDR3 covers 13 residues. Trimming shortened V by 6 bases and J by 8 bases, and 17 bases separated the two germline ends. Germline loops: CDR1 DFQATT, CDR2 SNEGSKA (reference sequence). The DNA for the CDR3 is TGCAGTGCGGGGGGGGGACGAGAAAAGCCCCAGCATTTT. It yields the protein CSAGGGREKPQHF.

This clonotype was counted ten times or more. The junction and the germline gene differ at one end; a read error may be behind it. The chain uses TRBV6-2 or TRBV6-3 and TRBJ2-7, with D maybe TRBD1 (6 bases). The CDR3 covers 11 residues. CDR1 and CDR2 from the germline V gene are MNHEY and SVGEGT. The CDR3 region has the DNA TGTGCCAGCAGATTGGACAGTTGGCTCCGTTTC. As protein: CASRLDSWLRF.

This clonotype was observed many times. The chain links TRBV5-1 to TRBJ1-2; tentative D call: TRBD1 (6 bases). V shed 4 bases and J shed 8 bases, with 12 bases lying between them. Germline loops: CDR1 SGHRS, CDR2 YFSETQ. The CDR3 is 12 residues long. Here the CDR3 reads CASSPEGVGYTF. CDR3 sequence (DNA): TGCGCCAGCAGCCCGGAGGGGGTAGGCTACACCTTC.

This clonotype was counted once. The CDR3 DNA reads as TGTGCCAGCAGCTTGAGCGGGAGGTCGACCGGGGAGCTGTTTTTT. Residues: CASSLSGRSTGELFF. V gene TRBV5-4 combines with J gene TRBJ2-2; 9 bases are a match to TRBD2. The CDR3 has 15 residues. The germline V gene encodes CDR1 SGHNT and CDR2 YYREEE (reference sequence). Trimming cost V 1 base and J 5 bases; bases outside gene matches: 3.

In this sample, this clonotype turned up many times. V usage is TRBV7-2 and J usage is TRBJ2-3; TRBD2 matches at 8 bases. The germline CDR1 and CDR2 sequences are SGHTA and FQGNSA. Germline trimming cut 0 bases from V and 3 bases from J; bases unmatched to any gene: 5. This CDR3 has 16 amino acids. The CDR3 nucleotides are TGTGCCAGCAGCTTAGCCTTCGGGGGGGAGACAGATACGCAGTATTTT. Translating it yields CASSLAFGGETDTQYF.

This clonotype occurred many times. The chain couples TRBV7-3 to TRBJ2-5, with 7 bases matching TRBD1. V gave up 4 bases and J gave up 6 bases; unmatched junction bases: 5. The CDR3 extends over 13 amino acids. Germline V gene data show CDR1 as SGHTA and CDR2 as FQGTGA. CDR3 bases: TGTGCCAGCAGCTCGAGACAGGGACAGACCCAGTACTTC. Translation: CASSSRQGQTQYF.

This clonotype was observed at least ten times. DNA for the CDR3: TGCGCCAGCAGTGAGGAACCTCTTAATCAGCCCCAGCATTTT. Its protein product is CASSEEPLNQPQHF. The chain combines TRBV10-2 with TRBJ1-5; D gene ambiguous. CDR3 length equals 14 residues. The germline gives CDR1 WSHSY, CDR2 SAAADI. The germline V and J ends were trimmed by 2 bases and 4 bases, with 9 bases remaining between them.

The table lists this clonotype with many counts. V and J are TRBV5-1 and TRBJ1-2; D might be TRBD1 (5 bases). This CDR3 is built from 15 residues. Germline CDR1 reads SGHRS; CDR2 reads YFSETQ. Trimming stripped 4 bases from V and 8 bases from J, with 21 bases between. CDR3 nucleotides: TGCGCCAGCAGCACGAACAGGACCCCGCTGGAGGGCTACACCTTC. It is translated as CASSTNRTPLEGYTF.

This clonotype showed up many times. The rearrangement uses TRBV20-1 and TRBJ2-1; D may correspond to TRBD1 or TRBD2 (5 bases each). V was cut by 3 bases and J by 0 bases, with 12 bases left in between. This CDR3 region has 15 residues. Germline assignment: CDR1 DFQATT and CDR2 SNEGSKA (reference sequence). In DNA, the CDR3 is TGCAGTGCTAGGACCGGGACCAGCTCCTACAATGAGCAGTTCTTC. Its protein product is CSARTGTSSYNEQFF.

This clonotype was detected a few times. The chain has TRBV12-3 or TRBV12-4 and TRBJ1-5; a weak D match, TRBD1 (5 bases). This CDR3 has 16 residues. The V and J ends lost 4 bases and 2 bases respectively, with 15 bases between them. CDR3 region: CASSWDRTWGNQPQHF. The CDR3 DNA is TGTGCCAGCAGTTGGGACCGGACCTGGGGCAATCAGCCCCAGCATTTT.

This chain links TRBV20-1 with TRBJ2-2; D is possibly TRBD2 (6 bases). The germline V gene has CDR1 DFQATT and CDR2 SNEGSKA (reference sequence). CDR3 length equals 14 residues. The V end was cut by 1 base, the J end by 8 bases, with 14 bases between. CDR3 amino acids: CSARGGDRTGELFF. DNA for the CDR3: TGCAGTGCTAGAGGCGGGGATAGGACGGGGGAGCTGTTTTTT.

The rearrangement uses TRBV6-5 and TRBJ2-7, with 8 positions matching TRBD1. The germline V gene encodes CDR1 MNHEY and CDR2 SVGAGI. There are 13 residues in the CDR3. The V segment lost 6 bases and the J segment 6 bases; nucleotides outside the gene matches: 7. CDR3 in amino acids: CASRRQGPGEQYF. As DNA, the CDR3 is TGTGCCAGCAGACGACAGGGGCCCGGCGAGCAGTACTTC.

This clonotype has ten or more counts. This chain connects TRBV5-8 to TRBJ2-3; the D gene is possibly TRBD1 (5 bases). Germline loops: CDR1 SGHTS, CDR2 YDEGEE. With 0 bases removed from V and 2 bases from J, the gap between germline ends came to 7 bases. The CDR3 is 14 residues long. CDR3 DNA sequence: TGTGCCAGCAGCTTGGATGGGGCCACAGATACGCAGTATTTT. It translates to CASSLDGATDTQYF.

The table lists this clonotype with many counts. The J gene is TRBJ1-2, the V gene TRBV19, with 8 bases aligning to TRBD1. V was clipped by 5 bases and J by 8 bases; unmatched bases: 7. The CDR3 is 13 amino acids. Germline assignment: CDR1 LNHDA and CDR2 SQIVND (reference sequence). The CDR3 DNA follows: TGTGCCAGTAGTGTCAGGGGGCTACAAGGCTACACCTTC. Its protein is CASSVRGLQGYTF.

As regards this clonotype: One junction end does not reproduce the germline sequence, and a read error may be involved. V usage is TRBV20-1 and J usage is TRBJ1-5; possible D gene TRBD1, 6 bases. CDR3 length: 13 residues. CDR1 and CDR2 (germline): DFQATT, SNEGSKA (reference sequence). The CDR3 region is CSANGGRAKTQNF. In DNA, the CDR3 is TGCAGTGCCAACGGGGGCAGGGCAAAGACCCAGAATTTT.

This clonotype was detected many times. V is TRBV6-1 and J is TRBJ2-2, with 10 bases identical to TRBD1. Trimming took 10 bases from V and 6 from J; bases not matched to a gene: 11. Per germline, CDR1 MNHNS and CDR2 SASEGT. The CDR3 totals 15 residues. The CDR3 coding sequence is TGTGCCACCCAGGCGGGACAGGGGAGAGCCGGGGAGCTGTTTTTT. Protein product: CATQAGQGRAGELFF.

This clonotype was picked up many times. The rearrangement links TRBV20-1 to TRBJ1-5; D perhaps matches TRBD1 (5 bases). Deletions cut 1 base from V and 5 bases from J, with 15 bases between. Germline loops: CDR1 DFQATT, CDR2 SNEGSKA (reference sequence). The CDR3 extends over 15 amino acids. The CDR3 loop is CSARASRGPYQPQHF. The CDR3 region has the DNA TGCAGTGCTAGAGCGTCCCGGGGACCGTATCAGCCCCAGCATTTT.

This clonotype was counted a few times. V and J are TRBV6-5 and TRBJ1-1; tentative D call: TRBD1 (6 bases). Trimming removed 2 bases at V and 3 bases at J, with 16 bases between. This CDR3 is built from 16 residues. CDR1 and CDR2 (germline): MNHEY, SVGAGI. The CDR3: CASSYGWTARDTEAFF. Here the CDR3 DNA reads TGTGCCAGCAGTTACGGGTGGACAGCAAGGGACACTGAAGCTTTCTTT.

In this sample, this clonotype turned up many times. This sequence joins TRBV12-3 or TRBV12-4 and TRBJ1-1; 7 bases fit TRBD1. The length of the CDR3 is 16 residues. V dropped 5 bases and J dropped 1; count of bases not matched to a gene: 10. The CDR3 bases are TGTGCCAGCAGTCCCAGGTCAGGGGGGGGGAACACTGAAGCTTTCTTT. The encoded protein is CASSPRSGGGNTEAFF.